Below, 8 T cell receptor beta chains from the same sample are listed, as sequenced in a study of OX40 agonist ivuxolimab in advanced cancers. The library came from the immunoSEQ multiplex PCR assay. The table comes from immuneACCESS by way of TCRdb, which keeps in-frame sequences with V and J called. Part of the clones is missing from these tables; in studies checked, under half for an unresolved V gene and the rest for unknown reasons. The table for this sample lists tens of thousands of clones; about nine tenths of them were counted only once. The ten largest clones capture 3.5% to 4% of the sample. This specimen consisted of CD4+ or CD8+ T cells sorted from blood, obtained in a trial of the OX40 agonist ivuxolimab. These receptors all come from an adult with an advanced solid tumor such as melanoma, head and neck, liver or kidney cancer.

The chain links TRBV11-2 to TRBJ2-1, with TRBD2 as a possible D gene (6 bases). V was clipped by 5 bases and J by 8 bases, with 10 bases between them. The CDR3 spans 12 residues. The V gene's germline CDR1 is SGHAT and CDR2 FQNNGV. CDR3 nucleotide sequence: TGTGCCAGCAGCCCGGGAGACGATGAGCAGTTCTTC. Translating it yields CASSPGDDEQFF. Using reference TRBV11-2 and TRBJ2-1 for the parts outside the CDR3, the full variable domain is EAGVAQSPRYKIIEKRQSVAFWCNPISGHATLYWYQQILGQGPKLLIQFQNNGVVDDSQLPKDRFSAERLKGVDSTLKIQPAKLEDSAVYLCASSPGDDEQFFGPGTRLTVL.

The chain joins TRBV10-3 to TRBJ2-7, with a tentative D call TRBD1 (6 bases). With 3 bases removed from V and 3 bases from J, the gap between germline ends came to 12 bases. CDR3 length equals 14 residues. Germline CDR1 ENHRY, CDR2 SYGVKD. DNA of the CDR3: TGTGCCATCAGTGAAGGGGACAAAGACTACGAGCAGTACTTC. This translates into CAISEGDKDYEQYF.

This chain uses TRBV7-9 with TRBJ2-1; 13 positions match TRBD2. V was pared by 2 bases and J by 6 bases, with 7 bases of the junction left unmatched. CDR3 length: 17 amino acids. The germline V gene encodes CDR1 SEHNR and CDR2 FQNEAQ (reference sequence). The CDR3 DNA reads TGTGCCAGCAGCTTATCCACTAGCGGGAGGGCCTCCAATGAGCAGTTCTTC. It codes for CASSLSTSGRASNEQFF.

The chain carries TRBV2 and TRBJ2-3; TRBD2 agrees at 11 bases. After removal of 6 bases from V and 5 bases from J, the junction contained 10 bases not matched to a gene. Germline CDR1 SNHLY, CDR2 FYNNEI. The length of the CDR3 is 16 residues. The DNA of the CDR3 is TGTGCCAGCAGGGACGACCTACTAGCGGGAGTAGATACGCAGTATTTT. As protein: CASRDDLLAGVDTQYF.

This chain joins TRBV9 and TRBJ2-1, with D possibly being TRBD1 or TRBD2 (5 bases each). The germline gives CDR1 SGDLS, CDR2 YYNGEE. The CDR3 is made up of 14 amino acids. V gave up 3 bases and J gave up 5 bases, with 12 bases separating them. The CDR3: CASSGGGWDNEQFF. CDR3 nucleotide sequence: TGTGCCAGCAGCGGTGGGGGATGGGACAATGAGCAGTTCTTC.

By share, this clone counts as medium-sized. The chain recombines TRBV28 with TRBJ1-5; D gene ambiguous. This CDR3 region has 15 residues. CDR1 and CDR2 (germline): MDHEN, SYDVKM. Trimming shortened V by 3 bases and J by 0 bases, and 9 bases separated the two germline ends. CDR3 DNA: TGTGCCAGCAGTTTGGCAGGCTATAGCAATCAGCCCCAGCATTTT. It translates to CASSLAGYSNQPQHF.

This clone appeared once. V is TRBV11-2 and J is TRBJ2-7; weak D call: TRBD2 (6 bases). The germline gives CDR1 SGHAT, CDR2 FQNNGV. The germline V and J ends were trimmed by 5 bases and 2 bases, with 13 bases remaining between them. CDR3 length: 14 amino acids. The CDR3, as DNA: TGTGCCAGCAGCCAAAGGGACTTGACCTACGAGCAGTACTTC. Translated: CASSQRDLTYEQYF.

V is TRBV19 and J is TRBJ2-3; 7 nucleotides align to TRBD1. The CDR3 spans 17 residues. V was pared by 5 bases and J by 4 bases, with 15 bases of the junction left unmatched. Germline loops: CDR1 LNHDA, CDR2 SQIVND (reference sequence). Written as DNA, the CDR3 is TGTGCCAGTAGTCCGAGACAGGGTTGGGCCGACCCAGATACGCAGTATTTT. Its translation is CASSPRQGWADPDTQYF.